The next 27 T cell receptor beta chains were all read from a single sample in a study of blood T cell repertoires in COVID-19. Method: immunoSEQ multiplex PCR; TCRdb's copy keeps in-frame clones and lacks some. The table lists more than 300,000 clones, 88% of them singletons. Sequencing was done on a sample of PBMCs or T cells enriched from blood (not recorded which). These receptor sequences come from a woman between 18 and 30 years old who had recovered from COVID-19.

The chain carries TRBV5-1 and TRBJ1-1; 10 bases line up with TRBD1. With V trimmed by 4 bases and J by 0 bases, 12 bases remained unmatched. Germline V lookup: CDR1 SGHRS, CDR2 YFSETQ. The CDR3 is 18 amino acids. The DNA for the CDR3 is TGCGCCAGCAGCCCCAGGTCCCGGGACAGGGGAATGAACACTGAAGCTTTCTTT. Translation gives CASSPRSRDRGMNTEAFF. Full variable domain (rest looked up from reference TRBV5-1 and TRBJ1-1): KAGVTQTPRYLIKTRGQQVTLSCSPISGHRSVSWYQQTPGQGLQFLFEYFSETQRNKGNFPGRFSGRQFSNSRSEMNVSTLELGDSALYLCASSPRSRDRGMNTEAFFGQGTRLTVV.

The J gene is TRBJ2-7, the V gene TRBV18; 8 bases map to TRBD1. Germline V lookup: CDR1 KGHSH, CDR2 LQKENI. The trim removed 3 bases at V and 7 bases at J, leaving 5 bases unmatched. The CDR3 totals 13 residues. The CDR3 sequence: CASSPKGQGEQYF. For the CDR3, the DNA is TGTGCCAGCTCACCCAAAGGACAGGGTGAGCAGTACTTC.

The chain has TRBV28 and TRBJ2-7, with 7 positions matching TRBD2. Germline V gene data show CDR1 as MDHEN and CDR2 as SYDVKM. This CDR3 has 16 residues. V was clipped by 5 bases and J by 7 bases; unmatched bases: 17. Written as DNA, the CDR3 is TGTGCCAGCAGTCCTTTGGGAGGGCGAATCTCGGGGGAGCAGTACTTC. Translation gives CASSPLGGRISGEQYF.

V usage is TRBV20-1 and J usage is TRBJ2-3, with D possibly matching TRBD2 (6 bases). The length of the CDR3 is 16 residues. Trimming stripped 3 bases from V and 0 bases from J, with 16 bases between. CDR1 DFQATT and CDR2 SNEGSKA come from the germline V gene (reference sequence). CDR3 loop: CSASGMRGKSTDTQYF. The CDR3 DNA is TGCAGTGCTAGTGGGATGCGGGGTAAGAGCACAGATACGCAGTATTTT.

The CDR3 region has the DNA TGCAGCGTTGAATTTCCGGGTGGCGGCACTGAAGCTTTCTTT. It codes for CSVEFPGGGTEAFF. The V call is TRBV29-1, the J call TRBJ1-1; no firm D call. V was clipped by 2 bases and J by 4 bases, with 14 bases between them. The germline gives CDR1 SQVTM, CDR2 ANQGSEA. This CDR3 has 14 amino acids.

CDR3: CASSQDPQRGALYF. The CDR3, as DNA: TGCGCCAGCAGCCAAGATCCCCAGCGGGGGGCCCTGTACTTC. This chain joins TRBV4-1 and TRBJ2-5; 9 positions match TRBD2. The V segment lost 0 bases and the J segment 13 bases; nucleotides outside the gene matches: 9. The germline gives CDR1 MGHRA, CDR2 YSYEKL. The length of the CDR3 is 14 residues.

The table lists this clone with a count of one. The rearrangement uses TRBV3-1 (or the pseudogene TRBV3-2) and TRBJ1-2, with TRBD1 identical over 8 bases. Trimming took 4 bases from V and 8 from J; bases not matched to a gene: 12. This CDR3 has 15 residues. The V gene's germline CDR1 is LGHDT and CDR2 YNNKEL (reference sequence). The CDR3 nucleotides are TGTGCCAGCAGCCCCAGGGCAGGGGGCTCCGGAGGCTACACCTTC. Translation: CASSPRAGGSGGYTF.

The chain employs TRBV12-5 and TRBJ1-1, with a possible D match to TRBD1 (5 bases). Germline loops: CDR1 LGHNT, CDR2 FRNRAP. This CDR3 contains 13 residues. Trimming took off 1 base at V and 6 bases at J, with 9 bases between the two ends. The CDR3 protein is CASGLAIQAEAFF. Here the CDR3 DNA reads TGTGCTAGTGGTTTGGCAATACAGGCTGAAGCTTTCTTT.

The J gene is TRBJ1-2, the V gene TRBV4-3; TRBD1 is a possible D gene (6 bases). The CDR3 is made up of 14 amino acids. V lost 0 bases to trimming and J lost 8 bases, with 13 bases between them. Germline CDR1 is LGHNA and CDR2 is YSLEER. CDR3 sequence reads: CASSQDWTDGGYTF. Written as DNA, the CDR3 is TGCGCCAGCAGCCAAGACTGGACAGACGGCGGCTACACCTTC.

A note on this clone: Other DNA variants within this sample encode the same CDR3. The V call is TRBV18, the J call TRBJ1-1; possibly TRBD1 for D (6 bases). Between the trimmed V and J ends, which lost 6 bases and 5 bases, there was a span of 10 bases. Germline CDR1 is KGHSH and CDR2 is LQKENI. The CDR3 covers 12 residues. In DNA, the CDR3 is TGTGCCAGCTCGCCAGGGGAGACTGAAGCTTTCTTT. Translated: CASSPGETEAFF.

This rearrangement joins TRBV4-3 to TRBJ1-6; possible D gene TRBD1, 6 bases. Germline V gene sequence: CDR1 LGHNA, CDR2 YSLEER. The CDR3 has 17 residues. With 2 bases removed from V and 7 bases from J, the gap between germline ends came to 18 bases. The CDR3 protein is CASSQTSTGKGNSPLHF. As DNA, the CDR3 is TGCGCCAGCAGCCAAACTTCCACAGGGAAGGGGAATTCACCCCTCCACTTT.

The gene calls are TRBV19 and TRBJ2-1; D possibly corresponds to TRBD1 (6 bases). Trimming cost V 7 bases and J 0 bases, with 10 bases left between them. The length of the CDR3 is 14 residues. The germline gives CDR1 LNHDA, CDR2 SQIVND (reference sequence). The CDR3 is CASKQGSSYNEQFF. Here the CDR3 DNA reads TGTGCCAGTAAGCAGGGGAGCTCCTACAATGAGCAGTTCTTC.

This chain connects TRBV27 to TRBJ2-5; 7 nucleotides align to TRBD1. The ends lost 5 bases at V and 4 bases at J; junction bases unmatched: 10. The germline V gene has CDR1 MNHEY and CDR2 SMNVEV (reference sequence). This CDR3 has 15 amino acids. The CDR3 here is CASSAYRGMAETQYF. The CDR3 coding sequence is TGTGCCAGCAGTGCCTACAGGGGAATGGCAGAGACCCAGTACTTC.

CDR3 loop: CASSSKPSGKNTEAFF. In DNA form, the CDR3 reads TGCGCCAGCAGCTCCAAACCCTCAGGAAAGAACACTGAAGCTTTCTTT. The genes are TRBV5-1 and TRBJ1-1; the D is unclear. The CDR3 runs 16 residues. The V gene lost 3 bases and the J gene lost 1 base, with 16 bases spanning the gap. CDR1 is SGHRS and CDR2 is YFSETQ in the germline V gene.

The chain recombines TRBV27 with TRBJ1-2; 7 bases map to TRBD1. CDR3 length: 13 amino acids. In germline, CDR1 is MNHEY, CDR2 SMNVEV (reference sequence). V lost 3 bases and J lost 2; bases outside the gene matches: 0. The CDR3 loop reads CASSLTGNYGYTF. DNA of the CDR3: TGTGCCAGCAGTTTGACAGGGAACTATGGCTACACCTTC.

The rearrangement links TRBV4-1 to TRBJ1-6, with D hard to call. Germline V lookup: CDR1 MGHRA, CDR2 YSYEKL. The CDR3 covers 15 residues. V shed 3 bases and J shed 9 bases, with 15 bases lying between them. The CDR3 here is CASSHPHRESSPLHF. The DNA of the CDR3 is TGCGCCAGCAGCCATCCCCACCGGGAAAGTTCACCCCTCCACTTT.

This clone was observed once. V is TRBV12-5 and J is TRBJ1-5, with D perhaps matching TRBD1 (5 bases). Germline loops: CDR1 LGHNT, CDR2 FRNRAP. This CDR3 is built from 15 residues. Trimming took 1 base from V and 0 from J, leaving 7 bases between them. The CDR3 spells CASGLAQGSNQPQHF. The CDR3 DNA sequence: TGTGCTAGTGGTTTGGCCCAGGGTAGCAATCAGCCCCAGCATTTT.

This chain uses TRBV6-5 with TRBJ1-2, with 7 bases matching TRBD1. Losses at the gene ends were 7 bases for V and 3 bases for J; bases not matched to a gene: 8. Germline V lookup: CDR1 MNHEY, CDR2 SVGAGI. The CDR3 sequence is 14 residues long. The CDR3 DNA follows: TGTGCCAGCATCCTAGGGGGCCACGACTATGGCTACACCTTC. Translation gives CASILGGHDYGYTF.

This clone was counted between two and nine times. This chain connects TRBV2 to TRBJ2-7, with unresolved D. V dropped 7 bases and J dropped 0 bases, with 4 bases sitting between them. The CDR3 covers 11 residues. Germline V gives CDR1 SNHLY, CDR2 FYNNEI. The CDR3 nucleotides read TGTGCCAGCATATCCTCCTACGAGCAGTACTTC. This gives the protein CASISSYEQYF.

The V and J genes are TRBV5-1 and TRBJ1-4; TRBD1 agrees at 9 bases. Trimming at V came to 0 bases and at J to 4 bases, leaving 10 bases not matched to a gene. The CDR3 covers 18 residues. From germline, CDR1 is SGHRS and CDR2 YFSETQ. CDR3 nucleotides: TGCGCCAGCAGCTTGGGCCGACAGGGGGAGGTTCGTAATGAAAAACTGTTTTTT. This translates into CASSLGRQGEVRNEKLFF.

This clone is a singleton in its sample. This sequence joins TRBV19 and TRBJ1-6; D unclear. The V and J ends lost 2 bases and 3 bases respectively, with 8 bases between them. Germline CDR1 LNHDA, CDR2 SQIVND (reference sequence). The CDR3 runs 15 residues. CDR3 nucleotides: TGTGCCAGTAGTATAACCGGGGTCTATAATTCACCCCTCCACTTT. It yields the protein CASSITGVYNSPLHF.

Written as DNA, the CDR3 is TGTGCCAGAGGCTTGGTGACGGAGTACAATGAGCAGTTCTTC. Protein product: CARGLVTEYNEQFF. The gene calls are TRBV7-9 and TRBJ2-1; unclear D gene. This CDR3 is built from 14 residues. Germline CDR1 SEHNR, CDR2 FQNEAQ (reference sequence). The V and J ends lost 9 bases and 4 bases respectively, with 16 bases between them. Looking up the rest from reference TRBV7-9 and TRBJ2-1 gives the full variable domain: DTGVSQNPRHKITKRGQNVTFRCDPISEHNRLYWYRQTLGQGPEFLTYFQNEAQLEKSRLLSDRFSAERPKGSFSTLEIQRTEQGDSAMYLCARGLVTEYNEQFFGPGTRLTVL.

The chain carries TRBV5-1 and TRBJ1-1, with 8 nucleotides matching TRBD1. Trimming removed 4 bases from V and 0 bases from J; junction bases left unmatched: 8. There are 16 residues in the CDR3. Germline assignment: CDR1 SGHRS and CDR2 YFSETQ. CDR3 amino acids: CASSPGQGNMNTEAFF. CDR3 DNA: TGCGCCAGCAGCCCCGGACAGGGAAACATGAACACTGAAGCTTTCTTT.

This clone was counted once. The rearrangement uses TRBV6-5 and TRBJ2-7; a possible D gene is TRBD1 (6 bases). The V gene lost 6 bases and the J gene lost 0 bases, with 9 bases spanning the gap. From germline, CDR1 is MNHEY and CDR2 SVGAGI. The CDR3 has 13 residues. CDR3 region: CASSRTVSYEQYF. The CDR3 bases are TGTGCCAGCAGCCGGACAGTCTCCTACGAGCAGTACTTC.

The rearrangement uses TRBV6-5 and TRBJ1-2, with D possibly matching TRBD1 (6 bases). Trimming cost V 8 bases and J 4 bases, with 11 bases left between them. Germline V gene lookup returns CDR1 MNHEY and CDR2 SVGAGI. This CDR3 region has 12 residues. In DNA, the CDR3 is TGTGCCAGCGGGGGGGCCCCCTATGGCTACACCTTC. Its translation is CASGGAPYGYTF.

The chain is built from TRBV29-1 and TRBJ1-2, with TRBD1 as a possible D gene (6 bases). CDR1 is SQVTM, CDR2 ANQGSEA, per germline. This CDR3 has 10 residues. CDR3 nucleotides: TGCGTAGGGGGTCACTATGGCTACACCTTC. Residues: CVGGHYGYTF.

The chain joins TRBV3-1 (or the pseudogene TRBV3-2) to TRBJ1-5; the D gene is possibly TRBD1 (5 bases). V was shortened by 4 bases and J by 6 bases, with 10 bases between the two germline ends. The germline gives CDR1 LGHDT, CDR2 YNNKEL (reference sequence). This CDR3 contains 13 residues. The chain's CDR3 is CASSPRGGQPQHF. CDR3 bases: TGTGCCAGCAGCCCCCGGGGGGGTCAGCCCCAGCATTTT.